This is a list of T cell receptor beta chains from one sample in a study of shared clonotypes between healthy human individuals. Only in-frame clones appear in the TCRdb table, and some are missing; sequencing was by immunoSEQ multiplex PCR. Of hundreds of thousands of clones listed, around 79% are singletons. Material: PBMCs. These receptors were obtained from a woman between 35 and 50 years old in good health. Some clones in this sample may be carry-over from other donors' samples. CDR3s include the opening cysteine and the closing phenylalanine or tryptophan. Each record gives: D gene, V gene, J gene, clone size, CDR3 DNA, CDR3 protein. D genes are given only for firm matches. Rows give clone size only sometimes, using once, few, many, or a class for an expanded clone.

TRBD1	TRBV19	TRBJ2-3	few	TGTGCCAGTAGCCTGACAGGGGGCCGGACAGATACGCAGTATTTT	CASSLTGGRTDTQYF
NA	TRBV5-1	TRBJ2-5	NA	TGCGCCAGCAGCTTGTGGGGGCCCGGGGAGACCCAGTACTTC	CASSLWGPGETQYF
NA	TRBV19	TRBJ2-1	NA	TGTGCCAGTACCACCCATAGGGCGGGAAGATACAATGAGCAGTTCTTC	CASTTHRAGRYNEQFF
TRBD2	TRBV30	TRBJ2-1	NA	TGTGCCTGGACTAGCGGACGGAATGAGCAGTTCTTC	CAWTSGRNEQFF
TRBD1	TRBV5-1	TRBJ2-3	NA	TGCGCCAGTCGTCAGGGGGCACTTAGCACAGATACGCAGTATTTT	CASRQGALSTDTQYF
NA	TRBV2	TRBJ2-5	once	TGTGCCAGCAAGGAAGGGACGACGCCGCACTTC	CASKEGTTPHF
TRBD1	TRBV5-4	TRBJ1-4	NA	TGTGCCAGCAGCTCCCCAGGGACAGGGGGTGAAAAACTGTTTTTT	CASSSPGTGGEKLFF
TRBD1	TRBV7-8	TRBJ1-1	NA	TGTGCCAGCAGCAGAGGACAGGGTGTAAACACTGAAGCTTTCTTT	CASSRGQGVNTEAFF
NA	TRBV5-6	TRBJ1-3	NA	TGTGCCAGCAGCTTGGACACTTGGTCCTCTGGAAACACCATATATTTT	CASSLDTWSSGNTIYF
TRBD1	TRBV12-5	TRBJ2-7	NA	TGTGCTAGTGGTTTGACAGGGGGCAGCTACGAGCAGTACTTC	CASGLTGGSYEQYF
TRBD2	TRBV28	TRBJ2-7	NA	TGTGCCAGCAGTTTAGGGTTTAGCGGGACTTCCTACGAGCAGTACTTC	CASSLGFSGTSYEQYF
TRBD1	TRBV27	TRBJ1-3	NA	TGTGCCAGCAGCCTATACCCCATCGGGGCAGGGGGCAGAAACACCATATATTTT	CASSLYPIGAGGRNTIYF
TRBD1	TRBV4-1	TRBJ1-2	NA	TGCGCCAGCAGCCAAGATTTCAGGGGGGCTAACTATGGCTACACCTTC	CASSQDFRGANYGYTF
TRBD1	TRBV30	TRBJ2-3	NA	TGTGCCTGCCATCGGACAGGGGCAAGCACAGATACGCAGTATTTT	CACHRTGASTDTQYF
TRBD1	TRBV29-1	TRBJ1-1	NA	TGCAGCGTAAACCCGACAGGGGGAGGGGGCACTGAAGCTTTCTTT	CSVNPTGGGGTEAFF
NA	TRBV9	TRBJ1-4	NA	TGTGCCAGCAGCGTAGGATTGATTAATGAAAAACTGTTTTTT	CASSVGLINEKLFF
NA	TRBV30	TRBJ2-3	NA	TGTGTCTGGAGTGTAAAGGGGTACTCAGATACGCAGTATTTT	CVWSVKGYSDTQYF
TRBD1	TRBV7-9	TRBJ2-1	once	TGTGCCAGCAGCCTCGGACAGGTTGAACAGTTCTTC	CASSLGQVEQFF
NA	TRBV28	TRBJ1-2	NA	TGTGCCAGCAGTGCCGCCGAGGGAGTGTACTATGGCTACACCTTC	CASSAAEGVYYGYTF
TRBD2	TRBV15	TRBJ2-1	NA	TGTGCCACCAGCGGGGCGGGAGGGCCCCTGAATGAGCAGTTCTTC	CATSGAGGPLNEQFF
TRBD1	TRBV6-5	TRBJ2-7	NA	TGTGCCAGCACCCCCCAGGGGGCAGACGAGCAGTACTTC	CASTPQGADEQYF
NA	TRBV7-2	TRBJ1-5	NA	TGTGCCAGCAGCTTAGCGTTATTCCGCAATCAGCCCCAGCATTTT	CASSLALFRNQPQHF
TRBD1	TRBV19	TRBJ2-3	NA	TGTGCCAGTAGTCCCAGGACAGGGAGCACAGATACGCAGTATTTT	CASSPRTGSTDTQYF
NA	TRBV5-4	TRBJ2-7	NA	TGTGCCAGCAGCTTGGACTTCTACGAGCAGTACTTC	CASSLDFYEQYF
NA	TRBV19	TRBJ2-6	NA	TGTGCCAGTAGTGGGGGAGGTTCAGGCTCTGGGGCCAACGTCCTGACTTTC	CASSGGGSGSGANVLTF
NA	TRBV18	TRBJ2-7	few	TGTGCCAGCTCAGAAGGGACGAGAAGAACCTACGAGCAGTACTTC	CASSEGTRRTYEQYF
TRBD2	TRBV7-8	TRBJ2-7	NA	TGTGCCAGCAGACCAAAGCGGGAGACGTTCTACGAGCAGTACTTC	CASRPKRETFYEQYF
NA	TRBV7-3	TRBJ2-3	NA	TGTGCCAGCAGCCCCGGTACTAGCACAGATACGCAGTATTTT	CASSPGTSTDTQYF
NA	TRBV28	TRBJ2-4	NA	TGTGCCAGCAGTTTATCGGTCGTGGGCACAACCCCTTACTTC	CASSLSVVGTTPYF
TRBD1	TRBV5-1	TRBJ2-2	NA	TGCGCCAGCAGCAAGGGACAGGGGGTAAACGCCGGGGAGCTGTTTTTT	CASSKGQGVNAGELFF